This T cell receptor (beta chain) was captured by sequencing in a study of OX40 agonist ivuxolimab in advanced cancers. Background for the entire study: Ivuxolimab, which targeted the costimulatory receptor OX40 (CD134), was an agonistic, fully human IgG2 monoclonal antibody. Intravenous ivuxolimab was administered to patients every 2 weeks at six dose levels: 0.01, 0.1, 0.3, 1.5, 3 and 10 mg/kg. Among the roughly 52 dose-escalation patients, approximately 20 had hepatocellular carcinoma, about 15 melanoma, 9 renal cell carcinoma and 9 head and neck cancer. A male proportion of 82.7% and a mean age of 60 years, ranging from 23 to 79, were recorded for the dose-escalation cohort. Patients were allowed to have had prior anti-PD-1, anti-PD-L1 or anti-CTLA-4 therapy, and around two fifths of the dose-escalation patients had been treated with checkpoint inhibitors. Partial responses occurred in three dose-escalation patients, of whom one had hepatocellular carcinoma and two had cutaneous melanoma. Peripheral TCRbeta sequencing was intended to test whether TCR sequence diversity was altered and clonal T-cell expansion was caused by ivuxolimab. The paper covers the monotherapy dose-escalation part of the phase I ivuxolimab trial, which included N = 52 patients.

CDR3 length: 13 amino acids, cysteine to phenylalanine. Just CDR3 DNA is preserved here, 39 bases in frame from base 1. CDR1 and CDR2 (MNHEY, SVGAGI) derive from the germline V gene. At the junction V is shortened by 8 bases and J by 4 bases, with 15 bases in between. For sequencing of the TCRbeta CDR3 region, genomic DNA was extracted from the sorted cells. The immunoSEQ Assay was used to sequence the TCRbeta CDR3 regions. As stored in TCRdb, this immuneACCESS dataset retains in-frame rearrangements with V and J assigned. A fraction of the clones does not appear; measured against another copy, unresolved V genes explain less than half of the discrepancy, and the remainder lacks a known reason. For this sample the table gives approximately 82,000 clones, of which around 90% were detected only once. The ten top clones hold roughly 0.71% of the sample. Overall study outcomes, separate from this receptor: Clonal expansion of both CD4+ and CD8+ blood T cells was observed from baseline to week 6 at doses 0.1 to 3.0 mg/kg. The antigen specificity of the clonally expanded peripheral T cells was not determined. Partial responders in the 0.1-3.0 mg/kg groups had among the lowest normalized peripheral clonal expansion, especially among CD8+ T cells. Low levels of normalized T-cell clonal expansion were also seen in some patients who did not respond. After ivuxolimab, more expanded clones were found on average in CD8+ T cells than in CD4+ T cells.

Patients with a history of autoimmune disease or receiving systemic immunosuppression were excluded from the trial. Peripheral blood for TCR sequencing was collected from all dose cohorts at baseline, on cycle 4 day 1, and on cycle 7 day 1. Samples came from an open-label, multicenter, first-in-human phase I dose-escalation trial of ivuxolimab. Adults with locally advanced or metastatic melanoma, renal cell, hepatocellular, or head and neck squamous cell carcinoma were enrolled in the trial. Before TCR sequencing, CD4+ T cells and CD8+ T cells were sorted from peripheral blood as separate populations. With regard to this clone: The antigen it binds to is not known. Base qualities are not recorded, but no much larger clone differs from it by a single base.

The origin of this receptor is an adult with an advanced solid tumor such as melanoma, head and neck, liver or kidney cancer. Sequencing used CD4+ or CD8+ T cells sorted from blood, obtained in a trial of the OX40 agonist ivuxolimab. The chain is assembled from TRBV6-5 and TRBJ2-7, with the D call perhaps TRBD1 or TRBD2, as 5 bases match in each case. The CDR3 sequence is CASSRDRLYEQYF. The nucleotide sequence is TGTGCCAGCTCAAGGGACCGCCTGTACGAGCAGTACTTC.